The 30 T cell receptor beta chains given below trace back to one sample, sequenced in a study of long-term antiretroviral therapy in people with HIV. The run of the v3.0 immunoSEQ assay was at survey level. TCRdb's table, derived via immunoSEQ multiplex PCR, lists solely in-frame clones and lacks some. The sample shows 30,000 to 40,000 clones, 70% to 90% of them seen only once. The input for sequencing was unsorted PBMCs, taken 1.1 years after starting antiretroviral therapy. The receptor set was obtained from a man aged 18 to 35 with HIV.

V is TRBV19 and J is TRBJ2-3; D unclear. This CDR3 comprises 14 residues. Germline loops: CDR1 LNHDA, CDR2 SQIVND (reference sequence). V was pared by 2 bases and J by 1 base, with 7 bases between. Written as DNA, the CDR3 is TGTGCCAGTAGTATACCCAGCGGCACAGATACGCAGTATTTT. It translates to CASSIPSGTDTQYF. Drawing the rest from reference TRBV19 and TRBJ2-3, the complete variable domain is DGGITQSPKYLFRKEGQNVTLSCEQNLNHDAMYWYRQDPGQGLRLIYYSQIVNDFQKGDIAEGYSVSREKKESFPLTVTSAQKNPTAFYLCASSIPSGTDTQYFGPGTRLTVL.

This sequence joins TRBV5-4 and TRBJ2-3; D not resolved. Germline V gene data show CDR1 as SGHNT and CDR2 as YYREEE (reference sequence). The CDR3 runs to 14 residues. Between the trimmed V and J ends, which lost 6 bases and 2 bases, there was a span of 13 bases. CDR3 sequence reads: CASTFSIITDTQYF. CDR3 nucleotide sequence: TGTGCCAGCACCTTTTCGATTATCACAGATACGCAGTATTTT.

The CDR3 coding sequence is TGTGCCAGCAATGTGAAAAGAGGCTACACCTTC. Its protein product is CASNVKRGYTF. This chain connects TRBV2 to TRBJ1-2; D unclear. V dropped 7 bases and J dropped 8 bases, with 11 bases sitting between them. Germline lookup yields CDR1 SNHLY and CDR2 FYNNEI. The CDR3 extends over 11 amino acids.

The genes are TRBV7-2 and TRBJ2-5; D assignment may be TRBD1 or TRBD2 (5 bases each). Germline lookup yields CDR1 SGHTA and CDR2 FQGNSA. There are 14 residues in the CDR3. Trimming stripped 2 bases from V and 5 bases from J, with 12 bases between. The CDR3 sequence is CASSLNGARETQYF. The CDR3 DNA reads TGTGCCAGCAGCTTAAACGGGGCACGGGAGACCCAGTACTTC.

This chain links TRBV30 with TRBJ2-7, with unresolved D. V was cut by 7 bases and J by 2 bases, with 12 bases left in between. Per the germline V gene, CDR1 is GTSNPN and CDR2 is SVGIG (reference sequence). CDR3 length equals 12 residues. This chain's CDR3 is CAFRYTAYEQYF. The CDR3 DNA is TGTGCCTTCCGGTACACAGCCTACGAGCAGTACTTC.

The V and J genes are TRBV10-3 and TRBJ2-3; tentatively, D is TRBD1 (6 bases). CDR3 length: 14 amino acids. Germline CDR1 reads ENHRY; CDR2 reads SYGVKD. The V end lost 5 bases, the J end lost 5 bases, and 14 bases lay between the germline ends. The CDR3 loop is CAISTTGSGDTQYF. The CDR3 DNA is TGTGCCATCAGTACAACAGGGTCGGGAGATACGCAGTATTTT.

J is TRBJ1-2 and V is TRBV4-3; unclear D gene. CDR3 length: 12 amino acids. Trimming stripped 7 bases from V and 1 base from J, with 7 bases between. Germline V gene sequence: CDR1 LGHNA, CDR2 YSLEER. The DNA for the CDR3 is TGCGCCAGCACCGGGGTTAACTATGGCTACACCTTC. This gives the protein CASTGVNYGYTF.

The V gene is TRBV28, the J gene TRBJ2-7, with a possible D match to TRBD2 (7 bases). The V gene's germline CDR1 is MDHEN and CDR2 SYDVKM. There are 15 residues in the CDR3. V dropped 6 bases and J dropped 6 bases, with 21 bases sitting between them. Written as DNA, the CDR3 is TGTGCCAGCAGCTGGGGGGGGGCCCAATTACCCGAGCAGTACTTC. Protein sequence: CASSWGGAQLPEQYF.

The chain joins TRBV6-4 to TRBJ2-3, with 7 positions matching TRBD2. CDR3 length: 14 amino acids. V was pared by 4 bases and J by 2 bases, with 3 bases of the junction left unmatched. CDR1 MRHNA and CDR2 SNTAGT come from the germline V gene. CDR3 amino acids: CASSAGLYTDTQYF. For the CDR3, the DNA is TGTGCCAGCAGTGCGGGACTATACACAGATACGCAGTATTTT.

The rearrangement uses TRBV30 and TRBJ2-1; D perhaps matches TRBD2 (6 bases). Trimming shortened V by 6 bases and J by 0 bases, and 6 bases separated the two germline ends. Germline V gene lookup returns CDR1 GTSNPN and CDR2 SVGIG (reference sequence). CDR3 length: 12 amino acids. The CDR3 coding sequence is TGTGCCTGCGGGAGCTCCTACAATGAGCAGTTCTTC. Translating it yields CACGSSYNEQFF.

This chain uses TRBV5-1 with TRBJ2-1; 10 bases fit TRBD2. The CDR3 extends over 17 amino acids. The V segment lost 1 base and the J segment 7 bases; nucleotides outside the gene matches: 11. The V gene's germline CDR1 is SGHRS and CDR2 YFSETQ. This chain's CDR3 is CASSLRGPSGGGNEQFF. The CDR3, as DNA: TGCGCCAGCAGCTTGAGGGGTCCTAGCGGGGGAGGGAATGAGCAGTTCTTC.

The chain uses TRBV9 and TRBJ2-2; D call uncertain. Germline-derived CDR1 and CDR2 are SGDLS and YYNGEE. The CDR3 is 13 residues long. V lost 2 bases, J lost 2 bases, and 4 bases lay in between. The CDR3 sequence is CASSVFNTGELFF. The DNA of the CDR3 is TGTGCCAGCAGCGTTTTCAACACCGGGGAGCTGTTTTTT.

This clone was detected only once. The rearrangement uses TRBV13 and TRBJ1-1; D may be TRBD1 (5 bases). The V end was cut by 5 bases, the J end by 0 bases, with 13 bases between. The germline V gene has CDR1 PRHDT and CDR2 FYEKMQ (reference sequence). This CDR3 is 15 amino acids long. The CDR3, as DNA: TGTGCCAGCAGCATCCCCCAGGGTATGAACACTGAAGCTTTCTTT. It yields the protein CASSIPQGMNTEAFF.

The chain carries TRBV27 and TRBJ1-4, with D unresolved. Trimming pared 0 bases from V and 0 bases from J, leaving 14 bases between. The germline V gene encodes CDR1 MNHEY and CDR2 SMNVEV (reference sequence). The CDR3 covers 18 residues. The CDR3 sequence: CASSLSLRASATNEKLFF. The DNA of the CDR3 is TGTGCCAGCAGTTTATCCCTGAGGGCCTCGGCAACTAATGAAAAACTGTTTTTT.

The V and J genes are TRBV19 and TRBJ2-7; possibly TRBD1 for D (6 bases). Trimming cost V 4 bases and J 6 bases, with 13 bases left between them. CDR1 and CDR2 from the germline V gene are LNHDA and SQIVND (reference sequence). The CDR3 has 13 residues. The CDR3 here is CASSNRGGIEQYF. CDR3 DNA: TGTGCCAGTAGTAATCGAGGGGGAATCGAGCAGTACTTC.

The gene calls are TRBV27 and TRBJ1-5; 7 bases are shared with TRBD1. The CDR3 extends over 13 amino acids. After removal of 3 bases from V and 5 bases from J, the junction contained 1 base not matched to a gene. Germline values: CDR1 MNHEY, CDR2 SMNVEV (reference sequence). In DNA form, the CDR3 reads TGTGCCAGCAGTTTCGACAGGGATCAGCCCCAGCATTTT. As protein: CASSFDRDQPQHF.

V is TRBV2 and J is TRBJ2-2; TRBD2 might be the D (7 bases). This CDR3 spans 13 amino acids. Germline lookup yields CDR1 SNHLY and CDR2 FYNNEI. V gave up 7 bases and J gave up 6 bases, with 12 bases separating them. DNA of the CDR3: TGTGCCAGCACGGGGGGCCTCCCCGGGGAGCTGTTTTTT. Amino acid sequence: CASTGGLPGELFF. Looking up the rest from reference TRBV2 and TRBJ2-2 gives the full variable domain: EPEVTQTPSHQVTQMGQEVILRCVPISNHLYFYWYRQILGQKVEFLVSFYNNEISEKSEIFDDQFSVERPDGSNFTLKIRSTKLEDSAMYFCASTGGLPGELFFGEGSRLTVL.

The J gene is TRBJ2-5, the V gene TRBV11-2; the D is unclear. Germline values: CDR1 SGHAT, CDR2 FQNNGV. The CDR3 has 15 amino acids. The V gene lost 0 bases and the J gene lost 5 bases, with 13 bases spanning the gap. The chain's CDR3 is CASSLESGLAETQYF. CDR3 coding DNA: TGTGCCAGCAGCTTAGAGTCCGGTCTCGCGGAGACCCAGTACTTC.

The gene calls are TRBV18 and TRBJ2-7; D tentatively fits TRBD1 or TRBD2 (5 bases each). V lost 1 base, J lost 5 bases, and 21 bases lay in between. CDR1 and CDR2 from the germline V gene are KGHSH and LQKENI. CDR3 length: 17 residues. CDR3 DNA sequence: TGTGCCAGCTCACCACTTCCCCGGGGCCCCCGGAACAACGAGCAGTACTTC. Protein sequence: CASSPLPRGPRNNEQYF.

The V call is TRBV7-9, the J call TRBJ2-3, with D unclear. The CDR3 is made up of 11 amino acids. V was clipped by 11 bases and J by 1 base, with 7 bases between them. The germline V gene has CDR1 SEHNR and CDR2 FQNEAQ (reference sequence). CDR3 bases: TGTGCCCTCCTTGGCACAGATACGCAGTATTTT. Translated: CALLGTDTQYF.

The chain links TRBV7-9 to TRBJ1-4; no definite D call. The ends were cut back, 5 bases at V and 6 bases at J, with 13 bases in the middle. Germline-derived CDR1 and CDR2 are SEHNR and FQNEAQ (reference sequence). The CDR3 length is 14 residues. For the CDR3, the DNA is TGTGCCAGCAGCCCGAGCGGGCTGTATGAAAAACTGTTTTTT. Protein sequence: CASSPSGLYEKLFF.

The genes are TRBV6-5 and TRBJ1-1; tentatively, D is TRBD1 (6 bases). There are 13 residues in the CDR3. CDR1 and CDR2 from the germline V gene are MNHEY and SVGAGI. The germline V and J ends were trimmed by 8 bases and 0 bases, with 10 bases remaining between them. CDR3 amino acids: CASAGAVNTEAFF. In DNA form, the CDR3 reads TGTGCCAGCGCAGGGGCGGTGAACACTGAAGCTTTCTTT.

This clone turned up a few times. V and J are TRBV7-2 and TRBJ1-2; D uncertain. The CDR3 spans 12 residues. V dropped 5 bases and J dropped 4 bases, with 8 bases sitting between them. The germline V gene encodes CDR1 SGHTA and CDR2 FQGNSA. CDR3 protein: CASSPYGYGYTF. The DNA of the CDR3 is TGTGCCAGCAGCCCCTACGGCTATGGCTACACCTTC.

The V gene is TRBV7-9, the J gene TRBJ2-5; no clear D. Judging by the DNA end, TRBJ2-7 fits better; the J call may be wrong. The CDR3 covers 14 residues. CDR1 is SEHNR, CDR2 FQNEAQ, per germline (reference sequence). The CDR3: CASSLTEPGYEQYF. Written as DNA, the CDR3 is TGTGCCAGCAGCTTAACAGAACCAGGCTACGAGCAGTACTTC.

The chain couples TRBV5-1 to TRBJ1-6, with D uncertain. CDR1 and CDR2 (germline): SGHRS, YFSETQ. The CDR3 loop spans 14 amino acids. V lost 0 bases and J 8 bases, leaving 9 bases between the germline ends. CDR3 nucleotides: TGCGCCAGCAGCTTGGGGCCAGTTTATTCACCCCTCCACTTT. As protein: CASSLGPVYSPLHF.

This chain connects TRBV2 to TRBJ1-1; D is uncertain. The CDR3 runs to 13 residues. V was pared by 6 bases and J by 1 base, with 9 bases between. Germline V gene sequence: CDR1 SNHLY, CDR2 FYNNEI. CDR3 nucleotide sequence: TGTGCCAGCAGCAATAAGGAGAACACTGAAGCTTTCTTT. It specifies CASSNKENTEAFF.

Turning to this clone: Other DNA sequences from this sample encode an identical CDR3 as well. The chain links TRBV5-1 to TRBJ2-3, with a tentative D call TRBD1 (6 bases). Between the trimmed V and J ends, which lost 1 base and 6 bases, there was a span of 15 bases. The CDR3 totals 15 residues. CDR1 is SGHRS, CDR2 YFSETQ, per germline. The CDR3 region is CASSLPAGDADTQYF. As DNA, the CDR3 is TGCGCCAGCAGCTTGCCCGCAGGGGACGCTGATACGCAGTATTTT.

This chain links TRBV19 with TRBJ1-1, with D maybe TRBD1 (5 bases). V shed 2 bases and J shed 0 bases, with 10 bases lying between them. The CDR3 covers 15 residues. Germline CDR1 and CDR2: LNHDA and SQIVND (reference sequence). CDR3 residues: CASSIWGDVNTEAFF. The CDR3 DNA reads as TGTGCCAGTAGTATATGGGGGGACGTGAACACTGAAGCTTTCTTT. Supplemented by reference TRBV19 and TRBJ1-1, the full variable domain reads DGGITQSPKYLFRKEGQNVTLSCEQNLNHDAMYWYRQDPGQGLRLIYYSQIVNDFQKGDIAEGYSVSREKKESFPLTVTSAQKNPTAFYLCASSIWGDVNTEAFFGQGTRLTVV.

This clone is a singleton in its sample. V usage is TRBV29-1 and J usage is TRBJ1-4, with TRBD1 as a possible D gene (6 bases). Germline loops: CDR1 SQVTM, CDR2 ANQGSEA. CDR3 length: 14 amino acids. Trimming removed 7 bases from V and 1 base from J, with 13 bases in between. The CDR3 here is CSANSRGTNEKLFF. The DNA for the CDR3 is TGCAGCGCTAACTCCAGGGGAACTAATGAAAAACTGTTTTTT.

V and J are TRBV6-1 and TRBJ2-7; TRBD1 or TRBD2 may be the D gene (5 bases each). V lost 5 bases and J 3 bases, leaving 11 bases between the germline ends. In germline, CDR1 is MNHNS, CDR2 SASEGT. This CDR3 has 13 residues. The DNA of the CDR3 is TGTGCCAGCAGTCCCGGGACGGTCTACGAGCAGTACTTC. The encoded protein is CASSPGTVYEQYF.